What follows describes a single T cell receptor beta chain. CDR1 is SGHRS and CDR2 is YFSETQ in the germline V gene. V lost 2 bases to trimming and J lost 8 bases; unmatched junction nucleotides: 5. This CDR3 is built from 13 residues. The data originate from a study of blood T cell repertoires in COVID-19. The repertoire was sequenced with immunoSEQ multiplex PCR; TCRdb's copy has only in-frame clones and lacks some. The sample holds 130,000 or so clones, about 81% seen once. The receptor's source is a man in his forties with acute COVID-19. Sequenced: PBMCs or T cells enriched from blood (not recorded which). This sequence joins TRBV5-1 and TRBJ1-2; 8 bases line up with TRBD1. DNA for the CDR3: TGCGCCAGCAGCTTTTTGACAGGGGACGGCTACACCTTC. As protein: CASSFLTGDGYTF.